This entry lists 9 T cell receptor beta chains sequenced from one sample in a study of T cell changes during pregnancy in multiple sclerosis (dated by TCRdb to about 2019). To prepare the library, the immunoSEQ multiplex PCR assay was applied. TCRdb retrieved this table from immuneACCESS and kept in-frame rearrangements only. Not all clones are present; in checked studies, unresolved V genes account for under half, and no reason is known for the remainder. The sample profile shows approximately 60,000 clones; under 95% of them were found once. The leading ten clones occupy 3.6% of the sample. The sample here was peripheral blood, taken after pregnancy. The receptors derive from a female donor in good health, enrolled as a control in a pregnancy study.

This chain's CDR3 is CASSPPSVGTEAFF. The CDR3 DNA follows: TGTGCCAGCTCACCCCCCAGTGTTGGCACTGAAGCTTTCTTT. The chain has TRBV18 and TRBJ1-1; D unresolved. Per the germline V gene, CDR1 is KGHSH and CDR2 is LQKENI. CDR3 length equals 14 residues. The germline V and J ends were trimmed by 3 bases and 4 bases, with 12 bases remaining between them.

This chain connects TRBV28 to TRBJ1-5; 7 nucleotides line up with TRBD1. Germline CDR1 reads MDHEN; CDR2 reads SYDVKM. Germline trimming cut 6 bases from V and 0 bases from J; bases unmatched to any gene: 8. The CDR3 covers 16 residues. CDR3 coding DNA: TGTGCCAGCAGAGAGAAGGACAGGTTTAGCAATCAGCCCCAGCATTTT. Protein: CASREKDRFSNQPQHF. Combining the CDR3 with reference TRBV28 and TRBJ1-5 gives the whole variable domain DVKVTQSSRYLVKRTGEKVFLECVQDMDHENMFWYRQDPGLGLRLIYFSYDVKMKEKGDIPEGYSVSREKKERFSLILESASTNQTSMYLCASREKDRFSNQPQHFGDGTRLSIL.

This chain uses TRBV27 with TRBJ2-1; 7 nucleotides line up with TRBD2. Germline CDR1 reads MNHEY; CDR2 reads SMNVEV (reference sequence). Germline trimming cut 6 bases from V and 3 bases from J; bases unmatched to any gene: 11. The CDR3 covers 16 residues. The CDR3 spells CASSLDPRDYYNEQFF. CDR3 nucleotide sequence: TGTGCCAGCAGCCTTGACCCCCGGGACTACTACAATGAGCAGTTCTTC.

The chain joins TRBV6-6 to TRBJ2-7; D not certain. This CDR3 comprises 15 residues. The germline CDR1 and CDR2 sequences are MNHNY and SVGAGI (reference sequence). V was cut by 5 bases and J by 2 bases, with 16 bases left in between. The CDR3 sequence is CASSNPPGKPYEQYF. DNA for the CDR3: TGTGCCAGCAGTAATCCACCCGGTAAACCCTACGAGCAGTACTTC.

The gene calls are TRBV4-2 and TRBJ2-1, with 12 bases lining up with TRBD2. V dropped 0 bases and J dropped 9; count of bases not matched to a gene: 6. CDR3 size: 16 residues. Germline assignment: CDR1 LGHNA and CDR2 YNFKEQ. The DNA for the CDR3 is TGTGCCAGCAGCCAAGATGCTAGCGGGAGGGCCTTTGAGCAGTTCTTC. Encoded protein: CASSQDASGRAFEQFF.

This chain links TRBV4-3 with TRBJ1-4; unclear D gene. Trimming cost V 2 bases and J 5 bases, with 15 bases left between them. The CDR3 runs to 16 residues. The V gene's germline CDR1 is LGHNA and CDR2 YSLEER. The CDR3 protein is CASSQQVPPYNEKLFF. For the CDR3, the DNA is TGCGCCAGCAGCCAACAGGTCCCCCCGTACAATGAAAAACTGTTTTTT.

This sequence joins TRBV5-4 and TRBJ2-1; perhaps TRBD2 as D (7 bases). The germline gives CDR1 SGHNT, CDR2 YYREEE (reference sequence). The CDR3 spans 15 residues. V shed 5 bases and J shed 6 bases, with 18 bases lying between them. CDR3: CASREGGLGFNEQFF. In DNA form, the CDR3 reads TGTGCCAGCAGGGAGGGGGGGTTGGGTTTCAATGAGCAGTTCTTC.

This chain connects TRBV5-1 to TRBJ2-3; 9 nucleotides line up with TRBD2. V lost 4 bases to trimming and J lost 0 bases; unmatched junction nucleotides: 6. CDR3 size: 16 residues. The germline V gene encodes CDR1 SGHRS and CDR2 YFSETQ. The CDR3 region has the DNA TGCGCCAGCAGCCTGACTAGCGGAGACAGCACAGATACGCAGTATTTT. Translated, it gives CASSLTSGDSTDTQYF.

This clone was observed a handful of times. The gene calls are TRBV20-1 and TRBJ2-1; 7 bases are a match to TRBD1. J gave up 12 bases and V 0 bases, and 2 bases lay outside the gene matches. The CDR3 sequence is 11 residues long. Germline lookup yields CDR1 DFQATT and CDR2 SNEGSKA (reference sequence). In DNA, the CDR3 is TGCAGTGCTAGAGATAGGGACAGGCAGTTCTTC. It yields the protein CSARDRDRQFF.